This entry lists 12 T cell receptor beta chains sequenced from one sample in a study of T cells in Graves' hyperthyroidism and ophthalmopathy. Amplification of TCR beta CDR3 regions used RNA as the template. First-round RT-PCR of the TCR CDR3 relied on the HTBI primer set. TCRdb re-called the multiplex PCR reads through MiXCR, storing one row per CDR3 protein. The table records about 560,000 distinct CDR3 sequences, over 15% of them present only once. The material sequenced was blood. These receptors were obtained from a woman aged 18-35 years with Graves' hyperthyroidism.

This clonotype appeared many times. This chain connects TRBV24-1 to TRBJ1-1; 7 nucleotides line up with TRBD1. The V gene's germline CDR1 is KGHDR and CDR2 SFDVKD. Unmatched junction bases numbered 11, after V lost 4 bases and J lost 4 bases. The CDR3 is made up of 16 amino acids. The DNA for the CDR3 is TGTGCCACCAGTGAGACAGGGAAGGGGGGTAGCACTGAAGCTTTCTTT. Translation: CATSETGKGGSTEAFF.

There are a few counts of this clonotype. J is TRBJ1-4 and V is TRBV20-1; D is unresolved. This CDR3 region has 10 residues. Trimming pared 3 bases from V and 8 bases from J, leaving 4 bases between. Germline V gene lookup returns CDR1 DFQATT and CDR2 SNEGSKA (reference sequence). The CDR3 bases are TGCAGTGCTAGGCAGGAAAAACTGTTTTTT. Residues: CSARQEKLFF.

This chain uses TRBV24-1 with TRBJ1-2, with 8 nucleotides matching TRBD1. The germline gives CDR1 KGHDR, CDR2 SFDVKD. The CDR3 covers 16 residues. V was clipped by 7 bases and J by 8 bases; unmatched bases: 17. Here the CDR3 DNA reads TGTGCCACCAGAAAGGCAGGGGGCCCCTTAATTAGAGGCTACACCTTC. This codes for CATRKAGGPLIRGYTF.

J is TRBJ1-2 and V is TRBV19; D gene uncertain. V lost 4 bases and J lost 2, with 20 bases in between. This CDR3 is 17 amino acids long. Germline CDR1 is LNHDA and CDR2 is SQIVND (reference sequence). The CDR3, as DNA: TGTGCCAGTAGTACCCAAGGGCAGTCCTTTTACAACTATGGCTACACCTTC. Its translation: CASSTQGQSFYNYGYTF.

The genes are TRBV6-1 and TRBJ2-1; D is uncertain. The V end lost 6 bases, the J end lost 8 bases, and 20 bases lay between the germline ends. Germline CDR1 is MNHNS and CDR2 is SASEGT. The CDR3 spans 15 residues. This chain's CDR3 is CASSRTTIGRDEQFF. DNA for the CDR3: TGTGCCAGCAGCCGAACCACTATCGGGCGCGATGAGCAGTTCTTC.

This clonotype was counted many times. The chain links TRBV27 to TRBJ1-5, with D hard to call. CDR1 MNHEY and CDR2 SMNVEV come from the germline V gene (reference sequence). Trimming took off 0 bases at V and 7 bases at J, with 13 bases between the two ends. The CDR3 loop spans 15 amino acids. CDR3 nucleotide sequence: TGTGCCAGCAGTTTATCGGCAGTGGCTCTCCAGCCCCAGCATTTT. It codes for CASSLSAVALQPQHF.

This clonotype was detected only a few times. V is TRBV9 and J is TRBJ2-1; 10 bases are shared with TRBD2. Trimming at V came to 1 base and at J to 9 bases, leaving 4 bases not matched to a gene. Germline V lookup: CDR1 SGDLS, CDR2 YYNGEE. The CDR3 is 14 amino acids. CDR3 protein: CASSVSGGAGEQFF. The CDR3 nucleotides read TGTGCCAGCAGCGTAAGCGGGGGGGCTGGTGAGCAGTTCTTC.

V and J are TRBV18 and TRBJ2-2; 10 nucleotides align to TRBD1. The germline V gene has CDR1 KGHSH and CDR2 LQKENI. The CDR3 is made up of 16 amino acids. V dropped 2 bases and J dropped 6; count of bases not matched to a gene: 6. CDR3 region: CASSPWTGGFAGELFF. DNA for the CDR3: TGTGCCAGCTCACCATGGACAGGGGGGTTCGCCGGGGAGCTGTTTTTT.

In its sample, this clonotype was seen a few times. CDR3 bases: TGTGCCAGCAGCCCGTCGCGGACTGACTCCTACGAGCAGTACTTC. It encodes CASSPSRTDSYEQYF. This chain links TRBV12-3 or TRBV12-4 with TRBJ2-7; D is perhaps TRBD2 (5 bases). The CDR3 loop spans 15 amino acids. V lost 6 bases and J lost 0, with 15 bases in between.

The chain has TRBV20-1 and TRBJ1-2; D not certain. The germline gives CDR1 DFQATT, CDR2 SNEGSKA (reference sequence). Trimming left V 5 bases short and J 1 base short, with 8 bases between. The CDR3 loop spans 12 amino acids. This chain's CDR3 is CSAGSLNYGYTF. The CDR3 nucleotides are TGCAGTGCTGGGAGCCTTAACTATGGCTACACCTTC.

V gene TRBV20-1 combines with J gene TRBJ1-6; unclear D gene. Deletions cut 6 bases from V and 8 bases from J, with 14 bases between. Per germline, CDR1 DFQATT and CDR2 SNEGSKA (reference sequence). This CDR3 spans 13 amino acids. DNA for the CDR3: TGCAGTGCAAAATTCGGAAGGGATTCACCCCTCCACTTT. Its translation: CSAKFGRDSPLHF.

The table lists this clonotype with many counts. The chain couples TRBV3-1 to TRBJ2-3; D gene unclear. Per the germline V gene, CDR1 is LGHDT and CDR2 is YNNKEL (reference sequence). Trimming pared 2 bases from V and 2 bases from J, leaving 5 bases between. The CDR3 sequence is 13 residues long. The CDR3: CASSQLNTDTQYF. Here the CDR3 DNA reads TGTGCCAGCAGCCAACTAAACACAGATACGCAGTATTTT.